This entry is about one TCR beta chain. Its antigen remains unidentified. This specimen belongs to a study of blood T cells in healthy people across ages. Overall study results and limits: TCR beta diversity per million T cells fell roughly linearly with age.

The use of a sample-barcoded 5' primer and a J-beta primer mix characterized a second PCR of about 6 to 12 cycles. TCRdb re-derived calls from the 5' RACE reads in MiXCR, one entry per CDR3 protein. The sample has hundreds of thousands of distinct CDR3 sequences, 58% seen once; the top ten hold roughly 22%. Every donor gave 9 to 10 milliliters of peripheral blood. Every sample yielded at least 6.5 million isolated PBMCs. The sample comprised blood. The source is a man aged 30 to 39 in good health.

This CDR3 reads CASSKWGMMDRAVRGEQFF. The CDR3 nucleotides are TGTGCCAGCAGCAAATGGGGAATGATGGACAGGGCCGTAAGAGGTGAGCAGTTCTTC. The V gene is TRBV21-1, the J gene TRBJ2-1; the table gives TRBD1 as D, unverified against the DNA. TRBV21-1 is given as a pseudogene. This CDR3 has 19 residues.